This T cell receptor beta chain was found in a study of Ad26.COV2.S vaccination and SARS-CoV-2 variants. Germline-derived CDR1 and CDR2 are SNHLY and FYNNEI. Trimming removed 4 bases from V and 4 bases from J; junction bases left unmatched: 3. This CDR3 region has 13 residues. On this clone itself: Its target is unknown.

The treatment here: about 20 received Ad26.COV2.S at low or high dose, single or two shots; about 5 received placebo; per-sample allocation not given. On day 63 after the first injection, vaccine and placebo recipients gave samples. Within Boston, the person who donated was an adult of 18-55 years. Repertoires were generated with immunoSEQ multiplex PCR, while TCRdb's copy carries only in-frame clones and drops some. Of more than 300,000 clones listed, 85% are singletons. Study conclusions and caveats: Comparable non-spike TCR breadth was observed in vaccine and placebo recipients.

This receptor was obtained from a person between 18 and 59 years old who received the Ad26.COV2.S COVID-19 vaccine or a placebo. The specimen was peripheral blood, collected in a trial of Ad26.COV2.S vaccine versus placebo. The chain is built from TRBV2 and TRBJ1-2, with 7 bases lining up with TRBD1. The CDR3 DNA follows: TGTGCCAGCAGTGGGGACAGAATCTATGGCTACACCTTC. Protein: CASSGDRIYGYTF.